Below are 22 T cell receptor beta chains sequenced from a single sample in a study of shared clonotypes between healthy human individuals. Measured with immunoSEQ multiplex PCR; TCRdb has only the in-frame clones, and not every one. The sample carries more than 1,200,000 clones, just under 99% recorded once. The sequenced sample consisted of naive CD4+ T cells sorted from blood. Documented subset: CD45RA+ positively selected. Receptors were obtained from a man younger than 45 in good health.

This clone has only one observation. V and J are TRBV7-8 and TRBJ2-3; D uncertain. Trimming removed 10 bases from V and 2 bases from J, with 13 bases in between. This CDR3 contains 13 residues. Germline V lookup: CDR1 SGHVS, CDR2 FQNEAQ. CDR3 residues: CATGPLFTDTQYF. The CDR3 region has the DNA TGTGCCACGGGCCCACTTTTCACAGATACGCAGTATTTT.

The CDR3 nucleotides are TGTGCCAGCAGTTTAATCCAGAACTATGGCTACACCTTC. The encoded protein is CASSLIQNYGYTF. The chain couples TRBV28 to TRBJ1-2, with D uncertain. The CDR3 extends over 13 amino acids. The germline V and J ends were trimmed by 2 bases and 2 bases, with 6 bases remaining between them. Germline assignment: CDR1 MDHEN and CDR2 SYDVKM.

For this clone: The junction does not match germline at one end; this may be a read error. The rearrangement links TRBV5-1 to TRBJ2-5; 9 nucleotides agree with TRBD1. The CDR3 spans 15 residues. Germline CDR1 and CDR2: SGHRS and YFSETQ. CDR3 sequence: CASSLGQGWRETQYF. As DNA, the CDR3 is TGCGCCAGCAGTTTGGGACAGGGATGGCGAGAGACCCAGTACTTC.

This chain uses TRBV2 with TRBJ2-1; 8 bases map to TRBD1. Germline CDR1 reads SNHLY; CDR2 reads FYNNEI. This CDR3 has 15 amino acids. Losses at the gene ends were 5 bases for V and 4 bases for J; bases not matched to a gene: 7. CDR3: CASSIGQGRYNEQFF. The CDR3 DNA reads as TGTGCCAGCAGTATCGGACAGGGACGATACAATGAGCAGTTCTTC.

This rearrangement joins TRBV5-1 to TRBJ2-2; either TRBD1 or TRBD2 may supply D (5 bases each). This CDR3 is built from 15 residues. Per germline, CDR1 SGHRS and CDR2 YFSETQ. Trimming took 5 bases from V and 5 from J, leaving 16 bases between them. The CDR3 loop is CASRTGTLRTGELFF. The CDR3, as DNA: TGCGCCAGCAGAACCGGGACCTTGAGGACCGGGGAGCTGTTTTTT.

The chain recombines TRBV27 with TRBJ2-6, with D possibly TRBD1 on 5 matching bases. V gave up 6 bases and J gave up 1 base, with 16 bases separating them. The V gene's germline CDR1 is MNHEY and CDR2 SMNVEV (reference sequence). The CDR3 contains 17 residues. For the CDR3, the DNA is TGTGCCAGCAGCGTTCTGCAGGGCCTTTCTGGGGCCAACGTCCTGACTTTC. Translating it yields CASSVLQGLSGANVLTF. Full variable domain (missing parts from reference TRBV27 and TRBJ2-6): EAQVTQNPRYLITVTGKKLTVTCSQNMNHEYMSWYRQDPGLGLRQIYYSMNVEVTDKGDVPEGYKVSRKEKRNFPLILESPSPNQTSLYFCASSVLQGLSGANVLTFGAGSRLTVL.

The V gene is TRBV2, the J gene TRBJ2-7; TRBD1 agrees at 9 bases. V dropped 6 bases and J dropped 9; count of bases not matched to a gene: 15. Germline CDR1 and CDR2: SNHLY and FYNNEI. This CDR3 region has 15 residues. The CDR3, as DNA: TGTGCCAGCAGCCGAAACAGGGGGCCCCCGAGCAGGCAGTACTTC. Its protein product is CASSRNRGPPSRQYF.

The CDR3 reads CASSRDRGADTQYF. CDR3 bases: TGTGCCAGCAGCAGGGACAGGGGTGCAGATACGCAGTATTTT. The V and J genes are TRBV11-3 and TRBJ2-3; 10 nucleotides match TRBD1. Germline V gene sequence: CDR1 SGHNT, CDR2 YENEEA. Trimming removed 5 bases from V and 4 bases from J; junction bases left unmatched: 3. The CDR3 length is 14 residues. Full variable domain (outside the CDR3, taken from reference TRBV11-3 and TRBJ2-3): EAGVVQSPRYKIIEKKQPVAFWCNPISGHNTLYWYLQNLGQGPELLIRYENEEAVDDSQLPKDRFSAERLKGVDSTLKIQPAELGDSAVYLCASSRDRGADTQYFGPGTRLTVL.

This chain uses TRBV11-2 with TRBJ2-7, with 8 nucleotides matching TRBD1. Germline loops: CDR1 SGHAT, CDR2 FQNNGV. The trim removed 2 bases at V and 6 bases at J, leaving 3 bases unmatched. This CDR3 has 13 residues. The CDR3, as DNA: TGTGCCAGCAGCTTAAAAACAGGGGGCGAGCAGTACTTC. It translates to CASSLKTGGEQYF.

The chain carries TRBV19 and TRBJ2-1, with TRBD2 matching 9 bases. The CDR3 sequence is 15 residues long. With V trimmed by 0 bases and J by 5 bases, 2 bases remained unmatched. Germline V gene lookup returns CDR1 LNHDA and CDR2 SQIVND (reference sequence). DNA for the CDR3: TGTGCCAGTAGTATAGAAGCGGGAGGCCACAATGAGCAGTTCTTC. It codes for CASSIEAGGHNEQFF.

With regard to this clone: Other nucleotide sequences from this sample produce the same CDR3. The chain uses TRBV5-1 and TRBJ1-5; 7 bases match TRBD1. CDR3 size: 14 residues. Germline V CDR1 and CDR2: SGHRS, YFSETQ. V was pared by 1 base and J by 2 bases, with 0 bases of the junction left unmatched. The CDR3 sequence is CASSLTGGNQPQHF. The DNA of the CDR3 is TGCGCCAGCAGCTTGACAGGGGGCAATCAGCCCCAGCATTTT.

The chain has TRBV15 and TRBJ1-1, with D possibly TRBD1 on 5 matching bases. The CDR3 sequence is 13 residues long. Trimming removed 0 bases from V and 6 bases from J, with 8 bases in between. The germline CDR1 and CDR2 sequences are LNHNV and YYDKDF (reference sequence). In DNA, the CDR3 is TGTGCCACCAGCAGAGACAGGGTCCCTGAAGCTTTCTTT. This codes for CATSRDRVPEAFF.

For this clone: The same CDR3 is also encoded by other DNA sequences in this sample. V usage is TRBV6-1 and J usage is TRBJ1-1, with 7 bases that match TRBD1. There are 13 residues in the CDR3. Germline V gene lookup returns CDR1 MNHNS and CDR2 SASEGT. V dropped 1 base and J dropped 5; count of bases not matched to a gene: 1. Here the CDR3 DNA reads TGTGCCAGCAGTGAAGACAGGGGAACTGAAGCTTTCTTT. Protein: CASSEDRGTEAFF.

In nucleotides, the CDR3 is TGTGCCAGCAGCTTGTCACGGACTCGCGAGAATGAGCAGTTCTTC. This encodes CASSLSRTRENEQFF. The chain combines TRBV7-6 with TRBJ2-1; tentatively, D is TRBD2 (5 bases). The germline V and J ends were trimmed by 3 bases and 7 bases, with 16 bases remaining between them. This CDR3 comprises 15 residues. Germline CDR1 reads SGHVS; CDR2 reads FNYEAQ.

This sequence joins TRBV7-2 and TRBJ2-1; the D is unclear. The CDR3 sequence is 14 residues long. Trimming took 5 bases from V and 6 from J, leaving 14 bases between them. Germline assignment: CDR1 SGHTA and CDR2 FQGNSA. The CDR3 reads CASSEYSGVNEQFF. In nucleotides, the CDR3 is TGTGCCAGCAGCGAATACAGTGGGGTCAATGAGCAGTTCTTC.

V and J are TRBV7-9 and TRBJ1-2, with 7 bases that match TRBD1. This CDR3 is built from 15 residues. Germline-derived CDR1 and CDR2 are SEHNR and FQNEAQ (reference sequence). The V gene end was trimmed by 4 bases and the J gene end by 1 base; junction bases not matched to a gene: 6. The CDR3 is CASSSGQTYNYGYTF. DNA of the CDR3: TGTGCCAGCAGCTCGGGACAGACCTATAACTATGGCTACACCTTC.

The DNA for the CDR3 is TGTGCCAGCAAAGGCGCGGGAGGGCCCAGTGAGCAGTTCTTC. Its translation: CASKGAGGPSEQFF. The J gene is TRBJ2-1, the V gene TRBV11-3; TRBD2 agrees at 9 bases. The length of the CDR3 is 14 residues. The germline gives CDR1 SGHNT, CDR2 YENEEA. The junction had 10 bases not matched to a gene; V was cut back by 7 bases and J by 9 bases. Together with reference TRBV11-3 and TRBJ2-1, the CDR3 gives the full variable domain: EAGVVQSPRYKIIEKKQPVAFWCNPISGHNTLYWYLQNLGQGPELLIRYENEEAVDDSQLPKDRFSAERLKGVDSTLKIQPAELGDSAVYLCASKGAGGPSEQFFGPGTRLTVL.

The rearrangement uses TRBV7-2 and TRBJ2-5; no clear D gene. Germline lookup yields CDR1 SGHTA and CDR2 FQGNSA. The CDR3 consists of 12 residues. V dropped 4 bases and J dropped 5 bases, with 8 bases sitting between them. CDR3 region: CASSSLLETQYF. The CDR3 DNA sequence: TGTGCCAGCAGCTCTCTATTGGAGACCCAGTACTTC. The variable domain in full, with the rest retrieved from reference TRBV7-2 and TRBJ2-5, is GAGVSQSPSNKVTEKGKDVELRCDPISGHTALYWYRQSLGQGLEFLIYFQGNSAPDKSGLPSDRFSAERTGGSVSTLTIQRTQQEDSAVYLCASSSLLETQYFGPGTRLLVL.

The V and J genes are TRBV11-3 and TRBJ1-2; D unresolved. Between the trimmed V and J ends, which lost 1 base and 4 bases, there was a span of 13 bases. The length of the CDR3 is 15 residues. Germline V lookup: CDR1 SGHNT, CDR2 YENEEA. The CDR3 reads CASSLAGPWSYGYTF. Here the CDR3 DNA reads TGTGCCAGCAGCTTAGCCGGCCCGTGGAGCTATGGCTACACCTTC.

This CDR3 reads CASSGQGANTEAFF. The CDR3 region has the DNA TGCGCCAGCAGCGGACAGGGGGCGAACACTGAAGCTTTCTTT. This chain connects TRBV5-1 to TRBJ1-1; 11 nucleotides align to TRBD1. Germline CDR1 is SGHRS and CDR2 is YFSETQ. Trimming removed 4 bases from V and 1 base from J; junction bases left unmatched: 0. CDR3 length equals 14 residues.

This chain uses TRBV2 with TRBJ1-2; D is undetermined. Looked up from germline, CDR1 is SNHLY and CDR2 is FYNNEI. V was trimmed by 7 bases and J by 1 base, leaving 10 bases between them. This CDR3 has 13 amino acids. The CDR3 bases are TGTGCCAGCAAAGCCGACCTTAACTATGGCTACACCTTC. Protein product: CASKADLNYGYTF.

The CDR3 DNA follows: TGTGCCAGTAGTTTAAAAGCGGGAGGCCCGGGCGAGCAGTACTTC. It encodes CASSLKAGGPGEQYF. The chain recombines TRBV19 with TRBJ2-7; 9 nucleotides match TRBD2. The ends lost 5 bases at V and 6 bases at J; junction bases unmatched: 11. CDR3 size: 15 residues. CDR1 and CDR2 from the germline V gene are LNHDA and SQIVND (reference sequence).